One T cell receptor beta chain is described in this entry. Its target is unknown. Relative to the germline gene, one junction end is altered; a read error may explain this. The data are from a study of CD8 T cells in ankylosing spondylitis. Study-wide findings and caveats: Reports of some motif variants in reactive arthritis synovial fluid and blood predate this one. Within matched ankylosing spondylitis synovial fluid, disease-linked clones were reportedly significantly enriched. One TCR beta motif, made up of seven to nine highly homologous variants, appeared characteristic of ankylosing spondylitis blood.

Germline CDR1 SNHLY, CDR2 FYNNEI. CDR3 length: 16 amino acids. As the method for making TCR beta libraries, quantitative 5'-RACE with molecular barcodes was used. TCRdb reprocessed the 5' RACE reads with MiXCR, giving one entry per CDR3 protein. This table holds roughly 220,000 distinct CDR3 sequences, approximately 20% found once. Sample: blood, either unsorted or a sorted T cell fraction (not recorded which). The TCR sequence derives from a male donor with ankylosing spondylitis. The V call is TRBV2, the J call TRBJ2-5; 10 nucleotides match TRBD2. CDR3 loop: CASREEGLAELETQYF. The CDR3 DNA reads TGTGCCAGCAGAGAAGAAGGACTAGCGGAACTAGAGACCCAGTACTTC.